This T cell receptor (beta chain) stems from a study of metastatic and nonmetastatic thyroid tumors. About the study: From malignant and benign thyroid patients, repertoires in blood and in tumor or nodule tissue were compared.

CDR1 is MNHNS, CDR2 SASEGT, per germline. The CDR3 runs 15 residues. J lost 0 bases, V lost 5 bases, and 4 bases had no gene match. This clone was observed many times. Its matching antigen is unknown. General study findings and limits: The study reportedly found significantly higher TCR beta diversity in malignant thyroid tumors than benign nodules, in blood and tumor.

Ahead of thyroid surgery, no patient had received treatment of any kind. As handled by the study authors: A papillary thyroid cancer distant-metastasis classifier was built from CDR3 differences across clinicopathological groups. TCRdb called clones again from the PCR reads with MiXCR. The V and J calls and clone size come from TCRdb's table, not from the authors' own analysis. The sample holds some 16,000 clones; roughly 13% are singletons and the top ten take 25% to 35%. The chain carries TRBV6-1 and TRBJ2-1; TRBD2 agrees at 7 bases. The receptor's source is a female donor with papillary thyroid cancer or a benign thyroid nodule (not recorded which). Some clones in this sample may be carry-over from other donors' samples. Sequences were obtained from blood. The CDR3 sequence is CASSSRGSSYNEQFF. The CDR3 region has the DNA TGTGCCAGCAGTTCGCGGGGGAGCTCCTACAATGAGCAGTTCTTC.